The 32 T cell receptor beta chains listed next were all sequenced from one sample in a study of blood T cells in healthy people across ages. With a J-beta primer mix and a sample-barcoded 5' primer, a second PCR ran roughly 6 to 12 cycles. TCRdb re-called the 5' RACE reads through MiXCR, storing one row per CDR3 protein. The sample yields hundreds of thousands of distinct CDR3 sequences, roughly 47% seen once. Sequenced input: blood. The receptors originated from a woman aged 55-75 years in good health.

CDR3 sequence reads: CASSKGAAGRETQYF. Written as DNA, the CDR3 is TGTGCCAGCAGCAAAGGGGCGGCGGGGAGGGAGACCCAGTACTTC. V and J are TRBV7-3 and TRBJ2-5; TRBD2 might be the D (6 bases). Looked up from germline, CDR1 is SGHTA and CDR2 is FQGTGA. The CDR3 spans 15 residues. Trimming removed 5 bases at V and 5 bases at J, with 18 bases between.

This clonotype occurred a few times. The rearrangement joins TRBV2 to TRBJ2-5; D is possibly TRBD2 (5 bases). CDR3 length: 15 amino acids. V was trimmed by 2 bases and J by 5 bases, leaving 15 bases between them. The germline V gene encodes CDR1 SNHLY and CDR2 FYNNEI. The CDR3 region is CASSERLISAETQYF. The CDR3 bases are TGTGCCAGCAGTGAAAGGCTGATTAGCGCTGAGACCCAGTACTTC.

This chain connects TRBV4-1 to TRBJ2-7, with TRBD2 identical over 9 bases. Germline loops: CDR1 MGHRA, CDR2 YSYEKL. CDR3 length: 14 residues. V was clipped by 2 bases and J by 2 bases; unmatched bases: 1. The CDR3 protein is CASSQRGGAYEQYF. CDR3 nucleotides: TGCGCCAGCAGCCAACGCGGGGGGGCCTACGAGCAGTACTTC.

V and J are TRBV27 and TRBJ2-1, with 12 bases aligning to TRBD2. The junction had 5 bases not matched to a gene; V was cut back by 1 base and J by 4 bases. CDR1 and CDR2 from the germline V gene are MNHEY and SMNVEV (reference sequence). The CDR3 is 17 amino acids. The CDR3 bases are TGTGCCAGCAGTTTATGGCCTAGCGGGGGGGTGTACAATGAGCAGTTCTTC. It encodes CASSLWPSGGVYNEQFF.

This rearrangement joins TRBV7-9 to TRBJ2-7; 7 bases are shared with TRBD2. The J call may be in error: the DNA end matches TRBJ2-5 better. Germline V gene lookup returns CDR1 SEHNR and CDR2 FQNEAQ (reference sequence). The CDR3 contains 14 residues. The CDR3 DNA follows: TGTGCCAGCAGCTTAGCGGGAGGGCTTGGGACCCAGTACTTC. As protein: CASSLAGGLGTQYF.

The CDR3 DNA sequence: TGTGCCAGCAGCCAAGATTTCAGGGGACAGGGGGTACTAGCCAAAAACATTCAGTACTTC. Its protein product is CASSQDFRGQGVLAKNIQYF. The chain has TRBV4-2 and TRBJ2-4; 11 bases map to TRBD1. This CDR3 region has 20 residues. V lost 0 bases and J lost 0; bases outside the gene matches: 10. The germline V gene encodes CDR1 LGHNA and CDR2 YNFKEQ.

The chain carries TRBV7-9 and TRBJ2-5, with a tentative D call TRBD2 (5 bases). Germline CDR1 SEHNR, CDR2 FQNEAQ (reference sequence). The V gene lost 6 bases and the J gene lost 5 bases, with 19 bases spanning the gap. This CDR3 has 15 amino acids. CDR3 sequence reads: CASSSYTRGEETQYF. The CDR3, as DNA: TGTGCCAGCAGTTCATATACTCGGGGTGAGGAGACCCAGTACTTC.

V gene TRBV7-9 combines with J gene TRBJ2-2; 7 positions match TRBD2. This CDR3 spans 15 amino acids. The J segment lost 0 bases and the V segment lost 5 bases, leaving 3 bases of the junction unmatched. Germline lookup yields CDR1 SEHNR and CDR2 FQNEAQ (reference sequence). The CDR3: CASSSRGANTGELFF. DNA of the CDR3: TGTGCCAGCAGCAGTCGGGGGGCGAACACCGGGGAGCTGTTTTTT. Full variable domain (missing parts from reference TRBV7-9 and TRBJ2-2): DTGVSQNPRHKITKRGQNVTFRCDPISEHNRLYWYRQTLGQGPEFLTYFQNEAQLEKSRLLSDRFSAERPKGSFSTLEIQRTEQGDSAMYLCASSSRGANTGELFFGEGSRLTVL.

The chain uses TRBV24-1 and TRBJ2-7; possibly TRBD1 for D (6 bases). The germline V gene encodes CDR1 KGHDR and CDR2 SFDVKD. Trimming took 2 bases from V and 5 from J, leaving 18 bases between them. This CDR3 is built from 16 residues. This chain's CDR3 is CATSDSPSRGLDEQYF. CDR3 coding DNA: TGTGCCACCAGTGATTCGCCGTCCAGGGGATTGGACGAGCAGTACTTC.

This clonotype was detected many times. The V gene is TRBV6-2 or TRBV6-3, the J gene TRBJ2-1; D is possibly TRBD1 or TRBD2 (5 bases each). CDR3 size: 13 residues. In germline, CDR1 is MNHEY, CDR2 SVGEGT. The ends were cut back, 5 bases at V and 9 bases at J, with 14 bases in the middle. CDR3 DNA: TGTGCCAGCAGTCACCGGGACGATCTTGAGCAGTTCTTC. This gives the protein CASSHRDDLEQFF.

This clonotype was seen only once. As DNA, the CDR3 is TGTGCCAGCAGCTATAGCGGGAGCGATTTGTCCGAGCAGTACTTC. Amino acid sequence: CASSYSGSDLSEQYF. V and J are TRBV13 and TRBJ2-7; 9 nucleotides align to TRBD2. Germline V gene lookup returns CDR1 PRHDT and CDR2 FYEKMQ (reference sequence). The length of the CDR3 is 15 residues. With V trimmed by 4 bases and J by 6 bases, 10 bases remained unmatched.

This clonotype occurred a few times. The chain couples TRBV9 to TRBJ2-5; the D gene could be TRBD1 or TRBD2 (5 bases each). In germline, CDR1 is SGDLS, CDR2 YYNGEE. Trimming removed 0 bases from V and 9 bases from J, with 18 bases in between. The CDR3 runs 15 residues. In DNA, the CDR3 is TGTGCCAGCAGCGTAGACCCGGGATTTGAAGGGGCCCAGTACTTC. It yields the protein CASSVDPGFEGAQYF.

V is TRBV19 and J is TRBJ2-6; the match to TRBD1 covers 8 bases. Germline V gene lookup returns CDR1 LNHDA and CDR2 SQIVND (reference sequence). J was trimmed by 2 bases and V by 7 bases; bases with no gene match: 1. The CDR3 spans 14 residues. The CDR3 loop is CASNRGTGANVLTF. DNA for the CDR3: TGTGCCAGTAACAGGGGGACTGGGGCCAACGTCCTGACTTTC.

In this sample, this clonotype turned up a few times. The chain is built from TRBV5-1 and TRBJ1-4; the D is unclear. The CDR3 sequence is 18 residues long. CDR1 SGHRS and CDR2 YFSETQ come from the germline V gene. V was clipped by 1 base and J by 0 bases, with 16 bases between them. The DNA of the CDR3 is TGCGCCAGCAGCTTGTACCCACACAGCCTCGCAACTAATGAAAAACTGTTTTTT. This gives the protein CASSLYPHSLATNEKLFF. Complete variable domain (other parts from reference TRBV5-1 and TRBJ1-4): KAGVTQTPRYLIKTRGQQVTLSCSPISGHRSVSWYQQTPGQGLQFLFEYFSETQRNKGNFPGRFSGRQFSNSRSEMNVSTLELGDSALYLCASSLYPHSLATNEKLFFGSGTQLSVL.

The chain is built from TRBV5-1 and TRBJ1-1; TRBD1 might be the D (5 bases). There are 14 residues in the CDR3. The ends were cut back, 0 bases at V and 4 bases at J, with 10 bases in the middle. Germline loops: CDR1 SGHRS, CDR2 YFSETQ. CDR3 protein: CASSLEGLGTEAFF. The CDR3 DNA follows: TGCGCCAGCAGCTTGGAGGGGCTTGGCACTGAAGCTTTCTTT.

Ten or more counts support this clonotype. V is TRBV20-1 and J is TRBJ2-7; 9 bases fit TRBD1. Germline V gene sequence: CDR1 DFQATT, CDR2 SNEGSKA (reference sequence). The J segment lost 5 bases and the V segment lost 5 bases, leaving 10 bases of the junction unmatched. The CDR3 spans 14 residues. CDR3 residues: CSAPPGQGTNEQYF. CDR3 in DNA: TGCAGTGCTCCCCCGGGACAGGGTACGAACGAGCAGTACTTC.

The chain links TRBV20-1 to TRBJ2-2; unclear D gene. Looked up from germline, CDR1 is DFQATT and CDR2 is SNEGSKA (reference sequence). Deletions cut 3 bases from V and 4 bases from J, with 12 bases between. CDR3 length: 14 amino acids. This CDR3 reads CSASSRSATGELFF. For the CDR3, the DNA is TGCAGTGCTAGCTCCAGATCCGCCACCGGGGAGCTGTTTTTT.

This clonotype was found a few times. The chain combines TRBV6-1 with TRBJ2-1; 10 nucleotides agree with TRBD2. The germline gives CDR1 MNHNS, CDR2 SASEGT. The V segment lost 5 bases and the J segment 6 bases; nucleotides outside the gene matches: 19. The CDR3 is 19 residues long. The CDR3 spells CASSKDMGIAGGRFNEQFF. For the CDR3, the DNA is TGTGCCAGCAGTAAGGACATGGGGATAGCGGGAGGCCGGTTCAATGAGCAGTTCTTC.

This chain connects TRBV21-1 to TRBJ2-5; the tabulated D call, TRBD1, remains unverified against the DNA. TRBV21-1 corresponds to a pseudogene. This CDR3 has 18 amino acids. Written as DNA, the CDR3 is TGTGCCAGCACCCCTGGGGGACAGGGCTCCCGTTCACAAGAGACCCAGTACTTC. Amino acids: CASTPGGQGSRSQETQYF.

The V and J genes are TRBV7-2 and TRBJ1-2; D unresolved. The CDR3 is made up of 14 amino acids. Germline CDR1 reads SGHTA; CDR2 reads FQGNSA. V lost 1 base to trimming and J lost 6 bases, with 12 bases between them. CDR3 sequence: CASSLGHSANGYTF. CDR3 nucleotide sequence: TGTGCCAGCAGCTTAGGCCATTCAGCCAATGGCTACACCTTC.

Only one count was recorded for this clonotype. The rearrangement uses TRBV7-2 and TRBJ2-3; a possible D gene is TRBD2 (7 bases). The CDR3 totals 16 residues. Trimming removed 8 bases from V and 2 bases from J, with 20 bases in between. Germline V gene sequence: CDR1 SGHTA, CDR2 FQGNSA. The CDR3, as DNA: TGTGCCAGCCAATTTAGGGGGAGGGAGGTCACAGATACGCAGTATTTT. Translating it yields CASQFRGREVTDTQYF.

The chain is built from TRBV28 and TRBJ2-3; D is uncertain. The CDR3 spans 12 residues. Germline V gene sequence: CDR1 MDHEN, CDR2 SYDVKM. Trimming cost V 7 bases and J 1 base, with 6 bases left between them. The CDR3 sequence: CASIAGTDTQYF. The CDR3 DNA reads TGTGCCAGCATTGCTGGCACAGATACGCAGTATTTT.

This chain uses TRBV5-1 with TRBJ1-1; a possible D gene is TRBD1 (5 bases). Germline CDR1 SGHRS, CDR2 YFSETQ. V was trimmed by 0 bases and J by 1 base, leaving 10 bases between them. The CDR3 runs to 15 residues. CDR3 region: CASSLGGSPNTEAFF. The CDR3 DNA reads TGCGCCAGCAGCTTGGGGGGCAGCCCGAACACTGAAGCTTTCTTT.

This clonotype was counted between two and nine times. This chain's CDR3 is CASNSRRGGSYNEQFF. DNA for the CDR3: TGTGCCAGCAACTCACGCAGGGGGGGCTCCTACAATGAGCAGTTCTTC. The rearrangement joins TRBV6-2 or TRBV6-3 to TRBJ2-1; D might be TRBD1 or TRBD2, each matching 7 bases. The germline V and J ends were trimmed by 7 bases and 0 bases, with 16 bases remaining between them. This CDR3 comprises 16 residues. The V gene's germline CDR1 is MNHEY and CDR2 SVGEGT.

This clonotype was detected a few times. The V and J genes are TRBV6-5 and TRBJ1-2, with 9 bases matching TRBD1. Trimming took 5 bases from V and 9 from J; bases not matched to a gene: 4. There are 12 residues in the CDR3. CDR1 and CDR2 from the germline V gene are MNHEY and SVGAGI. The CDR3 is CASSRDRARYTF. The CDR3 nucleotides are TGTGCCAGCAGTAGGGACAGGGCACGCTACACCTTC.

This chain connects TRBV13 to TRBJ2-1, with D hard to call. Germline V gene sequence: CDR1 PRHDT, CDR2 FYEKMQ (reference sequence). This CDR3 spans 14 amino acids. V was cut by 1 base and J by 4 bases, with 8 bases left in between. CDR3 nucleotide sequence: TGTGCCAGCAGCTTAGCTGTCAGATACAATGAGCAGTTCTTC. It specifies CASSLAVRYNEQFF. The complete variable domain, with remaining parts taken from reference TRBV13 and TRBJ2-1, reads AAGVIQSPRHLIKEKRETATLKCYPIPRHDTVYWYQQGPGQDPQFLISFYEKMQSDKGSIPDRFSAQQFSDYHSELNMSSLELGDSALYFCASSLAVRYNEQFFGPGTRLTVL.

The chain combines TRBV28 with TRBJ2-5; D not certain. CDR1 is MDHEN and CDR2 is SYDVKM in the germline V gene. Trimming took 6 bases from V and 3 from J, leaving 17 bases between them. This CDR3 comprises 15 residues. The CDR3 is CASSFLGTKEETQYF. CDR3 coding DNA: TGTGCCAGCAGCTTCTTAGGAACGAAGGAAGAGACCCAGTACTTC.

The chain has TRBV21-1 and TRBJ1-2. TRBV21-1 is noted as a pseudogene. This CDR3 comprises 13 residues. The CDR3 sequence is CASSNPAGYGYTF. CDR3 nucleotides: TGTGCCAGCAGCAATCCGGCGGGTTATGGCTACACCTTC.

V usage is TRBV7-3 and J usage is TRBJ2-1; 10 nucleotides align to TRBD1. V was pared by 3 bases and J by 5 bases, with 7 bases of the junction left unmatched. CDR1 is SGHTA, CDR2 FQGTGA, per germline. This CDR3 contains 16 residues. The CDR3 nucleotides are TGTGCCAGCAGCTTGACCGGGACAGGGGTCAACAATGAGCAGTTCTTC. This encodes CASSLTGTGVNNEQFF.

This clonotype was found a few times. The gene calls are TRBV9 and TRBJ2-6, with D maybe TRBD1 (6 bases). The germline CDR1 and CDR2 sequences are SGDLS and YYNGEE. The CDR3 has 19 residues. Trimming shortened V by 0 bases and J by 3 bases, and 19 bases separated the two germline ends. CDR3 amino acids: CASSVGTPGQGFGANVLTF. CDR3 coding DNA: TGTGCCAGCAGCGTAGGAACTCCGGGACAAGGGTTTGGGGCCAACGTCCTGACTTTC. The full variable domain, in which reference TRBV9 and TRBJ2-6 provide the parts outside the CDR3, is DSGVTQTPKHLITATGQRVTLRCSPRSGDLSVYWYQQSLDQGLQFLIQYYNGEERAKGNILERFSAQQFPDLHSELNLSSLELGDSALYFCASSVGTPGQGFGANVLTFGAGSRLTVL.

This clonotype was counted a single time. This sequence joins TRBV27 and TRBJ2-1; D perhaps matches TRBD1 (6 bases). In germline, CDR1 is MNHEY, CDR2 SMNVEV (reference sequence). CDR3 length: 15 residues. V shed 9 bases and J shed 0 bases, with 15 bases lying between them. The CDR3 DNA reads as TGTGCCAGTACCCAGGGGCCCTACTCCTACAATGAGCAGTTCTTC. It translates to CASTQGPYSYNEQFF.

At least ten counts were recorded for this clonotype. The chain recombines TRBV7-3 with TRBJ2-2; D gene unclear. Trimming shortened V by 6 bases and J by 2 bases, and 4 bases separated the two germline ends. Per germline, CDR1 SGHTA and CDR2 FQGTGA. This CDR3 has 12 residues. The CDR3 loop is CASSFNTGELFF. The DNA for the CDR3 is TGTGCCAGCAGTTTCAACACCGGGGAGCTGTTTTTT.